These T cell receptor beta chains were read from a single sample in a study of cytomegalovirus exposure and HLA in healthy donors. Measured with immunoSEQ multiplex PCR; TCRdb has only the in-frame clones, and not every one. In the table there are approximately 120,000 clones, 65% to 80% of which are singletons. The sample consisted of PBMCs. Receptors were obtained from a woman aged 40 to 55 in good health and CMV-seropositive. CDR3s leave out the opening cysteine and the closing phenylalanine or tryptophan.

v_call,j_call,cdr3_length,cdr3_aa
TRBV5-6,TRBJ2-1,13,ASSLTDRGYNEQF
TRBV28,TRBJ1-1,12,ATDPGGPNTEAF
TRBV10-3,TRBJ1-1,12,AISEGQLNTEAF
TRBV18,TRBJ2-7,13,ASSPPGLDTYEQY
TRBV28,TRBJ1-2,11,ASSPAGRDGYT
TRBV2,TRBJ1-5,11,ASSRDGNQPQH
TRBV19,TRBJ2-7,13,ASSIELGQSYEQY
TRBV4-1,TRBJ2-7,14,ASSQDRGTISYEQY
TRBV27,TRBJ1-1,11,ASRLRGDTEAF
TRBV5-6,TRBJ1-2,12,ASSLSGALGGYT
TRBV29-1,TRBJ1-1,12,SVEDLRANTEAF
TRBV5-1,TRBJ2-2,11,ASSVTSTGELF
TRBV5-4,TRBJ2-7,12,ASSLGGYSYEQY
TRBV5-1,TRBJ2-2,11,ASSSQGTGELF
TRBV18,TRBJ1-2,13,ASSHNTEANYGYT
TRBV28,TRBJ2-1,12,ASSPTDSFNEQF
TRBV2,TRBJ1-1,13,ASSAREAGNTEAF
TRBV5-4,TRBJ2-7,16,ASSLVSSGSIRVGEQY
TRBV4-2,TRBJ1-4,14,ASSHGQVGSNEKLF
TRBV5-1,TRBJ1-1,13,ASSLLEPMNTEAF
TRBV12-5,TRBJ1-1,14,ASGLVLGGVNTEAF
TRBV2,TRBJ1-2,9,ASSRGDGYT
TRBV9,TRBJ2-5,12,ASSPLSGGETQY
TRBV7-2,TRBJ2-7,13,ASSLEGLSLREQY
TRBV29-1,TRBJ1-2,12,SVRDRADPYGYT
TRBV5-6,TRBJ2-5,15,ASSLDGTSGGEETQY
TRBV2,TRBJ2-1,13,ASSRGDRGVGEQF
TRBV5-4,TRBJ2-5,13,ASSSYSGRRETQY
TRBV7-9,TRBJ2-7,12,ASSAWTGIGEQY
TRBV2,TRBJ2-7,9,ASSPEYEQY
TRBV4-1,TRBJ2-7,13,ASSQALALVYEQY
TRBV4-2,TRBJ2-3,18,ASSQDLSRASGSSTDTQY
TRBV6-1,TRBJ2-5,12,ASSEAVQQETQY
TRBV21-1,TRBJ2-3,11,APSGAGADTQY
TRBV6-1,TRBJ1-5,11,ASTYSSNQPQH
TRBV7-8,TRBJ1-4,11,ASKTRRGEKLF
TRBV6-6,TRBJ2-6,13,ASSQSEPGANVLT
TRBV29-1,TRBJ1-1,11,SVQHRLNTEAF
TRBV6-6,TRBJ1-1,12,ASSTGGLNTEAF
TRBV4-1,TRBJ2-3,14,ASSQDWGLAGATQY
TRBV25-1,TRBJ2-7,13,ASSEPGQGRDEQY
TRBV28,TRBJ1-6,10,ASYRANSPLH
TRBV15,TRBJ2-1,13,ATSRDNSGRGEQF
TRBV28,TRBJ2-7,13,ASSLRTSGSYEQY
TRBV27,TRBJ1-1,15,ASSLFGQGPMNTEAF
TRBV6-1,TRBJ2-7,13,ASSEMQGAQDEQY
TRBV7-9,TRBJ2-1,14,ASSSNLAGGHNEQF
TRBV10-1,TRBJ2-3,14,ASSERQGPSTDTQY
TRBV7-2,TRBJ2-5,12,ASSRRTGQETQY
TRBV10-2,TRBJ1-1,11,ATSRGKRTEAF
TRBV10-3,TRBJ2-3,11,AISTPLADTQY
TRBV7-9,TRBJ2-3,12,ADWGLAGTDTQY
TRBV28,TRBJ1-2,13,ASSFDRGGIYGYT
TRBV6-5,TRBJ2-2,13,ASSYFRPETGELF
TRBV6-5,TRBJ1-1,9,ASSHSLEAF
TRBV6-1,TRBJ1-2,10,ASSTGIYGYT